The T cell receptor (beta chain) under discussion was sequenced for a study of beta chain features in type 1 diabetes. The entirety of the isolated RNA underwent reverse transcription, so expressed TCRB transcripts were sequenced. TCRdb's copy holds only in-frame clones and misses some; the assay was immunoSEQ multiplex PCR. The sample yields some 290,000 clones, roughly an eighth seen once. Note on this clone: Antigen: not known.

Points from the study as a whole: Moderate but significant shortening of TCRB CDR3s was recorded in all four CD4+ subsets from Type 1 diabetes patients.

There are 15 residues in the CDR3. Trimming stripped 3 bases from V and 2 bases from J, with 12 bases between. The V gene's germline CDR1 is SGHRS and CDR2 YFSETQ. Blood was drawn once from each donor into heparinised tubes. The draws averaged about 0.12 L. The chain carries TRBV5-1 and TRBJ2-1, with D perhaps matching TRBD1 (5 bases). The TCR sequence derives from a man aged 25-45 years with type 1 diabetes. The sequencing input was naive CD4+ T cells from blood. DNA for the CDR3: TGCGCCAGCAGCTCAAAGACAGCTACCTACAATGAGCAGTTCTTC. Translated, it gives CASSSKTATYNEQFF. Full variable domain (missing parts from reference TRBV5-1 and TRBJ2-1): KAGVTQTPRYLIKTRGQQVTLSCSPISGHRSVSWYQQTPGQGLQFLFEYFSETQRNKGNFPGRFSGRQFSNSRSEMNVSTLELGDSALYLCASSSKTATYNEQFFGPGTRLTVL.